This T cell receptor (beta chain) comes out of a study of cytomegalovirus exposure and HLA in healthy donors. As for this clone: Its antigen is unknown.

This CDR3 has 14 residues. CDR1 and CDR2 from the germline V gene are MNHNS and SASEGT. Deletions cut 2 bases from V and 8 bases from J, with 12 bases between. PCR used 60 Vbeta primers and 13 Jbeta primers. Profiled with immunoSEQ multiplex PCR; TCRdb holds only in-frame clones, not every one. The sample has 80,000 to 90,000 clones, roughly 74% seen once. Study outcomes and limitations: The authors reported that TCR beta sequences could predict HLA-A and HLA-B alleles. These predictions were accurate for most subjects in the first cohort. Exclusion as indistinguishable affected some V segments, including TRBV6-2 and TRBV6-3. Specificity for CMV antigens was confirmed in vitro for a few of the CMV-associated chains. A later analysis showed TCR association rates differing by HLA locus, peaking at DRB1 and lowest at HLA-C.

The sequence was collected from a man aged 40-49 years in good health and CMV-seronegative. This sequence joins TRBV6-1 and TRBJ2-2; D perhaps matches TRBD1 (6 bases). The specimen was PBMCs. The CDR3 region is CASSESRGRGELFF. CDR3 in DNA: TGTGCCAGCAGTGAATCCAGGGGACGAGGGGAGCTGTTTTTT.